This T cell receptor (beta chain) was observed in a study of cytotoxic CD8 clonotypes in ibrutinib-treated CLL. For the study at large: Some 25 partial and 2 complete responses; at median 68 months, approximately 14 remitted, roughly 12 progressed. Overall study findings and caveats: Clonality climbed at ibrutinib response, then dropped toward baseline at progression. At the start, clonality exceeded age-matched healthy donors and followed circulating CD8+ T-cell counts.

CDR1 and CDR2 from the germline V gene are KGHSH and LQKENI. There are 14 residues in the CDR3. Trimming cost V 1 base and J 1 base, with 7 bases left between them. Extraction of roughly 1.8 micrograms of genomic DNA from cryopreserved PBMCs supplied material for TCR beta libraries. In the case of this clone: What it recognizes is unknown.

Clones were read by immunoSEQ multiplex PCR, and TCRdb kept only the in-frame ones, dropping some. The sample holds 300,000 to 350,000 clones, roughly 80% seen once. This receptor was identified in a human donor with chronic lymphocytic leukemia. The rearrangement links TRBV18 to TRBJ1-1, with D possibly being TRBD1 (6 bases). The sample was PBMCs, taken before ibrutinib treatment. CDR3 protein: CASSPQGQNTEAFF. The CDR3 DNA sequence: TGTGCCAGCTCACCACAGGGACAGAACACTGAAGCTTTCTTT.